This T cell receptor (beta chain) was captured by sequencing in a study of blood T cell repertoires in COVID-19. The method was immunoSEQ multiplex PCR; TCRdb's version includes in-frame clones alone and lacks a portion of them. The sample has about 59,000 clones; over 75% are singletons. The germline gives CDR1 GTSNPN, CDR2 SVGIG (reference sequence). V lost 4 bases to trimming and J lost 4 bases, with 11 bases between them. The CDR3 spans 14 residues. Input material: peripheral blood. This chain joins TRBV30 and TRBJ1-6; TRBD1 is a possible D gene (6 bases). This TCR was recovered from an elderly man with acute or convalescent COVID-19. The DNA of the CDR3 is TGTGCCTGGACAGGGGCCCTTTATAATTCACCCCTCCACTTT. Translated: CAWTGALYNSPLHF.